The rows below give T cell receptor beta chains drawn from one sample of a study of glioma-infiltrating T cells after dendritic cell vaccination. Method: immunoSEQ multiplex PCR; TCRdb's copy keeps in-frame clones and lacks some. Counted here are tens of thousands of clones, approximately 86% occurring once; the ten biggest clones make up roughly 12%. The sample here was blood, taken after dendritic cell vaccination. These receptors were taken from a human donor with glioblastoma. Each CDR3 is given with its conserved first and last residue. The D gene is left open where the match is weak. Part of the rows lack a size; the others show once, few, many or a class for expanded clones.

V	J	size	D	DNA	CDR3
TRBV5-8	TRBJ1-3	few	NA	TGTGCCAGCAGCTTGGGACAAGGAGGAAACACCATATATTTT	CASSLGQGGNTIYF
TRBV6-6	TRBJ2-7	NA	TRBD1	TGTGCCAGCAGCAGCAGGGGGCCCTACGAGCAGTACTTC	CASSSRGPYEQYF
TRBV10-2	TRBJ1-6	NA	NA	TGCGCCAGCAGTTCGGGTTCACCCCTCCACTTT	CASSSGSPLHF
TRBV27	TRBJ2-1	NA	TRBD2	TGTGCCAGCAGTTTAAGTGGGACTACCCCCTACAATGAGCAGTTCTTC	CASSLSGTTPYNEQFF
TRBV27	TRBJ2-1	NA	NA	TGTGCCAGCAGGGGGGGAGTAAGGGACAATGAGCAGTTCTTC	CASRGGVRDNEQFF
TRBV10-3	TRBJ1-4	NA	TRBD1	TGTGCCATCAGCTCGGGACAGTCTAATGAAAAACTGTTTTTT	CAISSGQSNEKLFF
TRBV2	TRBJ2-3	once	NA	TGTGCCCGCCGGGACAACCCGGCAGATACGCAGTATTTT	CARRDNPADTQYF
TRBV19	TRBJ1-1	NA	TRBD1	TGTGCCAGTAGTGGAACAGGGGTTCCGAACACTGAAGCTTTCTTT	CASSGTGVPNTEAFF
TRBV7-6	TRBJ1-2	NA	NA	TGTGCCAGCAGCTTAGAAGTCCGAGGGGGTCATGGCTACACCTTC	CASSLEVRGGHGYTF
TRBV19	TRBJ2-7	NA	NA	TGTGCCAGTAGCACGACTGAGTACGAGCAGTACTTC	CASSTTEYEQYF
TRBV7-2	TRBJ1-1	NA	NA	TGTGCCAGCAGCATGCAGGGTAAGGGCACTGAAGCTTTCTTT	CASSMQGKGTEAFF
TRBV19	TRBJ1-5	NA	NA	TGTGCCAGTAGTCCGCGGGGAGGAAGCCAGCCCCAGCATTTT	CASSPRGGSQPQHF
TRBV21-1	TRBJ2-7	NA	NA	TGTGCCAGCAGCAAAATGGGGGGAAGGGAGGGGAACGAGCAGTACTTC	CASSKMGGREGNEQYF
TRBV5-1	TRBJ2-1	NA	TRBD2	TGCGCCAGCAGCTGGGGGGCTAGCGGGGGAAATGAGCAGTTCTTC	CASSWGASGGNEQFF
TRBV30	TRBJ2-7	once	NA	TGTGCCTGGAGTGGCCTGAGTGAGCGGACCTACGAGCAGTACTTC	CAWSGLSERTYEQYF
TRBV11-2	TRBJ2-5	NA	TRBD2	TGTGCCAGCAGCAGACTGACTAGCGGATTGGGGACCCAGTACTTC	CASSRLTSGLGTQYF
TRBV19	TRBJ2-2	NA	TRBD2	TGTGCCAGTTACGGACTAGCGGCCCCCGGGGAGCTGTTTTTT	CASYGLAAPGELFF
TRBV2	TRBJ2-5	NA	TRBD1	TGTGCCAGCAGTGAACAGGGGGCAGGGAGACAAGAGACCCAGTACTTC	CASSEQGAGRQETQYF
TRBV30	TRBJ1-2	once	NA	TGTGCCGGAGGGGTCTATGGCTACACCTTC	CAGGVYGYTF
TRBV11-3	TRBJ2-3	NA	TRBD2	TGTGCCAGCAGCTCTGGACGGCGGGAGGGCCCTAGCACAGATACGCAGTATTTT	CASSSGRREGPSTDTQYF
TRBV29-1	TRBJ1-5	NA	NA	TGCAGCGTTCAGAATAGCAATCAGCCCCAGCATTTT	CSVQNSNQPQHF
TRBV29-1	TRBJ2-1	NA	TRBD2	TGCAGCGTTGATGCCCCACTAGCGAACAATGAGCAGTTCTTC	CSVDAPLANNEQFF
TRBV7-8	TRBJ2-5	NA	TRBD2	TGTGCCAGCAGCTTACTCAAAAGCGGGAGCGGGGAGACCCAGTACTTC	CASSLLKSGSGETQYF
TRBV19	TRBJ1-2	NA	NA	TGTGCCAGTAGTACAACAGGGAATGTCTATGGCTACACCTTC	CASSTTGNVYGYTF
TRBV11-3	TRBJ2-7	NA	NA	TGTGCCAGCAGCCGCACCTTCGGCGCGGGGTCCTCCTACGAGCAGTACTTC	CASSRTFGAGSSYEQYF
TRBV27	TRBJ1-1	NA	TRBD1	TGTGCCAGCAGTATTTCAGGACAGGGGGGCACTGAAGCTTTCTTT	CASSISGQGGTEAFF
TRBV7-9	TRBJ2-6	NA	NA	TGTGCCAGCAGCGACGAGGTTCTTAGCTCTGGGGCCAACGTCCTGACTTTC	CASSDEVLSSGANVLTF
TRBV5-5	TRBJ1-5	once	NA	TGTGCCAGCAGCTTGGATTATGCCAGGCCTCCTAGCCATTTT	CASSLDYARPPSHF
TRBV2	TRBJ1-1	few	NA	TGTGCCAGCAGTGAACGGCAGGGGTATGCTGAAGCTTTCTTT	CASSERQGYAEAFF
TRBV7-2	TRBJ2-7	NA	NA	TGTGCCAGCAGCTTAGTGGCGGGGCGGACTTTCTACGAGCAGTACTTC	CASSLVAGRTFYEQYF
TRBV19	TRBJ1-4	NA	NA	TGTGCCAGTAGTATGGGAGCGGGGTTTAATGAAAAACTGTTTTTT	CASSMGAGFNEKLFF
TRBV7-9	TRBJ1-1	NA	NA	TGTGCCAGCAGCTTAAAGGGACAGAACACTGAAGCTTTCTTT	CASSLKGQNTEAFF
TRBV7-9	TRBJ2-3	NA	NA	TGTGCCAGCAGCTTTGAGGTAGCAAAAAGCACAGATACGCAGTATTTT	CASSFEVAKSTDTQYF
TRBV6-1	TRBJ2-1	once	TRBD2	TGTGCCAGCAGTGACCAGGGAGCGGGGGGCTACTACAATGAGCAGTTCTTC	CASSDQGAGGYYNEQFF
TRBV30	TRBJ2-7	NA	TRBD2	TGTGCCTGGAATATAGCGGGAGGGCCGGGCGAGCAGTACTTC	CAWNIAGGPGEQYF
TRBV19	TRBJ1-2	NA	TRBD1	TGTGCCAGTAGTATTGGAGGAGACAGGGCTTACTATGGCTACACCTTC	CASSIGGDRAYYGYTF
TRBV27	TRBJ2-7	once	TRBD2	TGTGCCAGCAGTCTCGGGACTAGCGGCTCCTACGAGCAGTACTTC	CASSLGTSGSYEQYF
TRBV9	TRBJ1-5	few	NA	TGTGCCAGCAGCGTAGGGATCACCCCGGGGGCCCAGCATTTT	CASSVGITPGAQHF
TRBV27	TRBJ1-5	once	TRBD1	TGTGCCAGCAGTTTAACAGGGGCTGGCCAGCCCCAGCATTTT	CASSLTGAGQPQHF
TRBV30	TRBJ1-2	NA	TRBD1	TGTGCCTGGTTTAAGGGGGGACAGGGGTTACGCGGATCCTATGGCTACACCTTC	CAWFKGGQGLRGSYGYTF
TRBV5-4	TRBJ2-7	NA	TRBD1	TGTGCCAGCAGCTTGTGGACAGGGGGCCGCTACGAGCAGTACTTC	CASSLWTGGRYEQYF
TRBV6-1	TRBJ1-2	NA	TRBD1	TGTGCCAGCAGTGGAAACAGGGGGAACGACTATGGCTACACCTTC	CASSGNRGNDYGYTF
TRBV19	TRBJ2-3	NA	NA	TGTGCCAGTAGAATACAGGGAGGGGGCACAGATACGCAGTATTTT	CASRIQGGGTDTQYF
TRBV6-5	TRBJ1-1	NA	NA	TGTGCCAGCAGTTACTTCGGACAGAGTGAAGCTTTCTTT	CASSYFGQSEAFF
TRBV6-5	TRBJ2-7	NA	NA	TGTGCCAGCCAAGGACAGAACAGGGAGCAGTACTTC	CASQGQNREQYF
TRBV19	TRBJ1-5	NA	NA	TGTGCCAGTCACGGGACTCTGGGCCAGCCCCAGCATTTT	CASHGTLGQPQHF
TRBV5-1	TRBJ2-1	NA	TRBD2	TGCGCCAGCAGCTCTCAGGTGGGAGGGAAATTCTACAATGAGCAGTTCTTC	CASSSQVGGKFYNEQFF
TRBV30	TRBJ1-1	NA	TRBD1	TGTGCCTGGGGCCGGGACAGTATGACCACTGAAGCTTTCTTT	CAWGRDSMTTEAFF
TRBV15	TRBJ1-2	once	NA	TGTGCCACCAGCAGAGGCCTCGTCGACTCCTATGGCTACACCTTC	CATSRGLVDSYGYTF
TRBV5-1	TRBJ2-3	NA	TRBD2	TGCGCCAGCAGCACAGCGGGGGACTTCACAGATACGCAGTATTTT	CASSTAGDFTDTQYF
TRBV27	TRBJ1-2	NA	TRBD1	TGTGCCAGCAGTTTGGGAGGGGACAGGGGGATGGGTGGCTACACCTTC	CASSLGGDRGMGGYTF
TRBV30	TRBJ2-3	NA	TRBD1	TGTGCATTTACGTATCTCGGACAGGGAGTGACAGATACGCAGTATTTT	CAFTYLGQGVTDTQYF
TRBV19	TRBJ1-1	NA	NA	TGTGCCAGTAGTATTCGTTCGGGCGGGCCCACTGAAGCTTTCTTT	CASSIRSGGPTEAFF
TRBV14	TRBJ1-1	NA	NA	TGTGCCAGCAGCCAATCGACTGAAGCTTTCTTT	CASSQSTEAFF
TRBV5-6	TRBJ1-1	NA	NA	TGTGCCAGCAGCTGGAGGAGGACAGTAATGAACACTGAAGCTTTCTTT	CASSWRRTVMNTEAFF
TRBV7-9	TRBJ1-1	NA	NA	TGTGCCAGCAGCCCTCCAGTGGGGGCCACTGAAGCTTTCTTT	CASSPPVGATEAFF
TRBV2	TRBJ2-1	NA	TRBD2	TGTGCCAGCAGGGCACCCCCGGGGGGGGATTACAATGAGCAGTTCTTC	CASRAPPGGDYNEQFF